Below, 16 T cell receptor beta chains from the same sample are listed, as sequenced in a study of early T cells in non-severe SARS-CoV-2 infection. Each CDR3 protein gets one entry after TCRdb re-called the 5' RACE reads with MiXCR. The sample has about 110,000 distinct CDR3 sequences, roughly 12% seen once; the top ten hold less than 3.5%. Material for sequencing was whole blood. The origin of the receptors is an adult who was a healthcare worker with PCR-confirmed SARS-CoV-2 infection or an uninfected control (not recorded which).

Only a few counts were recorded for this clonotype. The chain joins TRBV7-8 to TRBJ2-2; D is unresolved. The CDR3 totals 15 residues. The V end was cut by 4 bases, the J end by 2 bases, with 11 bases between. Germline assignment: CDR1 SGHVS and CDR2 FQNEAQ. CDR3 residues: CASSSGVPNTGELFF. The CDR3 DNA reads TGTGCCAGCAGCTCAGGCGTGCCAAACACCGGGGAGCTGTTTTTT. The full variable domain, in which reference TRBV7-8 and TRBJ2-2 provide the parts outside the CDR3, is GAGVSQSPRYKVAKRGQDVALRCDPISGHVSLFWYQQALGQGPEFLTYFQNEAQLDKSGLPSDRFFAERPEGSVSTLKIQRTQQEDSAVYLCASSSGVPNTGELFFGEGSRLTVL.

There are many counts of this clonotype. J is TRBJ2-3 and V is TRBV29-1; tentative D call: TRBD2 (5 bases). The germline V and J ends were trimmed by 1 base and 2 bases, with 7 bases remaining between them. Germline assignment: CDR1 SQVTM and CDR2 ANQGSEA. CDR3 length: 13 residues. The CDR3 sequence: CSVEGGNTDTQYF. CDR3 DNA sequence: TGCAGCGTTGAAGGAGGGAACACAGATACGCAGTATTTT.

Ten or more counts support this clonotype. J is TRBJ2-2 and V is TRBV13, with 7 nucleotides matching TRBD1. The CDR3 is 16 amino acids. Germline V gene sequence: CDR1 PRHDT, CDR2 FYEKMQ (reference sequence). V lost 5 bases to trimming and J lost 1 base; unmatched junction nucleotides: 7. The DNA for the CDR3 is TGTGCCAGCAGCCCGACCGGGACAGTGAACACCGGGGAGCTGTTTTTT. This sequence encodes CASSPTGTVNTGELFF.

This clonotype was seen ten or more times. The chain has TRBV18 and TRBJ2-5; 8 nucleotides line up with TRBD2. The CDR3 is 16 residues long. V gave up 3 bases and J gave up 2 bases; unmatched junction bases: 8. Looked up from germline, CDR1 is KGHSH and CDR2 is LQKENI. The CDR3, as DNA: TGTGCCAGCTCACCCCCCCGAGCGGGGGTTCAAGAGACCCAGTACTTC. Protein: CASSPPRAGVQETQYF.

This chain uses TRBV7-3 with TRBJ2-3; no reliable D call. Trimming removed 2 bases from V and 1 base from J, with 16 bases in between. Germline V gives CDR1 SGHTA, CDR2 FQGTGA. This CDR3 is 17 amino acids long. CDR3: CASSLGTAPWGTDTQYF. In DNA form, the CDR3 reads TGTGCCAGCAGCTTAGGTACAGCTCCTTGGGGCACAGATACGCAGTATTTT.

CDR3: CASSEYRGRGVGQYF. The CDR3 coding sequence is TGTGCCAGCAGTGAATACAGGGGGCGCGGGGTGGGGCAGTATTTT. The chain carries TRBV2 and TRBJ2-3; 9 bases fit TRBD1. The CDR3 contains 15 residues. V lost 2 bases and J lost 11; bases outside the gene matches: 11. Germline-derived CDR1 and CDR2 are SNHLY and FYNNEI. Full variable domain (outside the CDR3, taken from reference TRBV2 and TRBJ2-3): EPEVTQTPSHQVTQMGQEVILRCVPISNHLYFYWYRQILGQKVEFLVSFYNNEISEKSEIFDDQFSVERPDGSNFTLKIRSTKLEDSAMYFCASSEYRGRGVGQYFGPGTRLTVL.

This clonotype was counted only a few times. V gene TRBV7-9 combines with J gene TRBJ2-1; possibly TRBD2 for D (6 bases). Trimming removed 5 bases from V and 0 bases from J, with 11 bases in between. The CDR3 is 15 amino acids. In germline, CDR1 is SEHNR, CDR2 FQNEAQ (reference sequence). In nucleotides, the CDR3 is TGTGCCAGCAGCGCGGGAATGAGCTCCTACAATGAGCAGTTCTTC. It yields the protein CASSAGMSSYNEQFF.

This clonotype was detected only a few times. The V and J genes are TRBV18 and TRBJ1-3; no firm D call. Germline V lookup: CDR1 KGHSH, CDR2 LQKENI. V lost 5 bases, J lost 4 bases, and 6 bases lay in between. The length of the CDR3 is 12 residues. The CDR3 coding sequence is TGTGCCAGCTCAAACTTCGGAAACACCATATATTTT. This translates into CASSNFGNTIYF.

This clonotype was found a few times. J is TRBJ2-1 and V is TRBV9, with 11 nucleotides matching TRBD2. This CDR3 spans 16 amino acids. Per germline, CDR1 SGDLS and CDR2 YYNGEE. Trimming at V came to 4 bases and at J to 6 bases, leaving 9 bases not matched to a gene. The CDR3 is CASSPYLAGGPNEQFF. In nucleotides, the CDR3 is TGTGCCAGCAGCCCGTATCTAGCGGGAGGTCCCAATGAGCAGTTCTTC.

This clonotype has only a few counts. The V and J genes are TRBV11-2 and TRBJ2-4, with 8 bases aligning to TRBD1. V gave up 5 bases and J gave up 0 bases; unmatched junction bases: 12. The CDR3 extends over 18 amino acids. Germline lookup yields CDR1 SGHAT and CDR2 FQNNGV. CDR3 nucleotide sequence: TGTGCCAGCAGCCCGGACAGGGCCTTGGGGCTAGCCAAAAACATTCAGTACTTC. This codes for CASSPDRALGLAKNIQYF.

The gene calls are TRBV7-8 and TRBJ1-6, with TRBD1 identical over 10 bases. This CDR3 has 15 residues. Trimming cost V 5 bases and J 8 bases; bases outside gene matches: 6. Germline CDR1 is SGHVS and CDR2 is FQNEAQ. The CDR3: CASSPHGTGDSPLHF. DNA for the CDR3: TGTGCCAGCAGCCCGCACGGGACAGGGGATTCACCCCTCCACTTT.

The V and J genes are TRBV10-3 and TRBJ2-2; D remains ambiguous. Germline lookup yields CDR1 ENHRY and CDR2 SYGVKD. Trimming stripped 10 bases from V and 0 bases from J, with 9 bases between. The CDR3 loop spans 13 amino acids. CDR3 DNA sequence: TGTGCCACCTCAAGGACGAACACCGGGGAGCTGTTTTTT. Protein product: CATSRTNTGELFF.

This clonotype was found many times. The chain has TRBV6-1 and TRBJ1-5; possibly TRBD1 for D (5 bases). This CDR3 has 15 residues. Per germline, CDR1 MNHNS and CDR2 SASEGT. Trimming removed 3 bases at V and 4 bases at J, with 13 bases between. For the CDR3, the DNA is TGTGCCAGCAGTGAGGGGACTACTAGGAATCAGCCCCAGCATTTT. It encodes CASSEGTTRNQPQHF.

The chain joins TRBV7-6 to TRBJ1-4, with a weak D call TRBD1 (5 bases). The V gene lost 2 bases and the J gene lost 4 bases, with 14 bases spanning the gap. Germline V gives CDR1 SGHVS, CDR2 FNYEAQ. The CDR3 totals 16 residues. CDR3 sequence reads: CASSLRGGPDNEKLFF. CDR3 in DNA: TGTGCCAGCAGCTTAAGGGGAGGACCCGATAATGAAAAACTGTTTTTT.

This clonotype has at least ten counts. The chain combines TRBV30 with TRBJ1-2; TRBD1 matches at 8 bases. From germline, CDR1 is GTSNPN and CDR2 SVGIG (reference sequence). V was pared by 5 bases and J by 8 bases, with 10 bases of the junction left unmatched. The CDR3 is 13 amino acids. CDR3 region: CAWYNPRGLGYTF. The CDR3 DNA follows: TGTGCCTGGTACAATCCCAGGGGGCTCGGCTACACCTTC.

The gene calls are TRBV27 and TRBJ1-6; 11 positions agree with TRBD1. The CDR3 sequence is 18 residues long. J was trimmed by 0 bases and V by 4 bases; bases with no gene match: 5. Per germline, CDR1 MNHEY and CDR2 SMNVEV (reference sequence). CDR3 sequence reads: CASSWGDRGSSYNSPLHF. The CDR3 DNA sequence: TGTGCCAGCAGTTGGGGGGACAGGGGGAGCTCCTATAATTCACCCCTCCACTTT.